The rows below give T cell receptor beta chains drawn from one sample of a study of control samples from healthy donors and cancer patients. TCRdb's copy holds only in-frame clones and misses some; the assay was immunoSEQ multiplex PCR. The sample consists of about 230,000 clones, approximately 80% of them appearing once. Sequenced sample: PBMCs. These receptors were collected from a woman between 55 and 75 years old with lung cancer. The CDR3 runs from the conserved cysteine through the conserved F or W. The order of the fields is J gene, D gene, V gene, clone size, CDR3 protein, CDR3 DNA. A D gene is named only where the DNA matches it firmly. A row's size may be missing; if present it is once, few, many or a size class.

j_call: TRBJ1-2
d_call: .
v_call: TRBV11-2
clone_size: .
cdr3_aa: CASSLALGTTGTF
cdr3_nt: TGTGCCAGCAGCTTAGCCCTCGGGACAACAGGCACCTTC

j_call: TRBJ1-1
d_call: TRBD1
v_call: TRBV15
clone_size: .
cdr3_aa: CATSRVRQGIGEAFF
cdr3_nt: TGTGCCACCAGCAGAGTCCGACAGGGTATCGGTGAAGCTTTCTTT

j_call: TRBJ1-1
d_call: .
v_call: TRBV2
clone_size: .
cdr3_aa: CASSMNTEAFF
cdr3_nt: TGTGCCAGCAGTATGAACACTGAAGCTTTCTTT

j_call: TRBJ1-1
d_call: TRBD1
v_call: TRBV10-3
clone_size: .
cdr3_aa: CAARGQGTNTEAFF
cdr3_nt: TGTGCCGCTCGCGGACAGGGGACGAACACTGAAGCTTTCTTT

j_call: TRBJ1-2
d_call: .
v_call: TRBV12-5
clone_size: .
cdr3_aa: CASGSRPDGGYTF
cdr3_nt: TGTGCTAGTGGTTCGCGGCCCGATGGAGGCTACACCTTC

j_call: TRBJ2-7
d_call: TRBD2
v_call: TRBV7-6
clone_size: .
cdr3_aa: CASSLAGGTSTAIYEQYF
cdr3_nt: TGTGCCAGCAGCTTAGCGGGAGGGACGTCCACCGCCATCTACGAGCAGTACTTC

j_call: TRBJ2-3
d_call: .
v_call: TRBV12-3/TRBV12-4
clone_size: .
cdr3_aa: CASSTYTDTQYF
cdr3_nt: TGTGCCAGCAGCACCTACACAGATACGCAGTATTTT

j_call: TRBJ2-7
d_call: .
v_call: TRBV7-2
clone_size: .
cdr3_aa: CASTLQISSYEQYF
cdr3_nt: TGTGCCAGCACCTTGCAGATCAGCTCCTACGAGCAGTACTTC

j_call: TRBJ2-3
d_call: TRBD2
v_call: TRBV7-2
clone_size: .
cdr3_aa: CASSFTSGGRDTQYF
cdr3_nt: TGTGCCAGCAGCTTTACTAGCGGGGGGCGAGATACGCAGTATTTT

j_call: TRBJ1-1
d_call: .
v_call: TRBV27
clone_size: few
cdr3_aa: CASSFKPGVTEAFF
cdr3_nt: TGTGCCAGCAGTTTTAAGCCGGGAGTAACTGAAGCTTTCTTT

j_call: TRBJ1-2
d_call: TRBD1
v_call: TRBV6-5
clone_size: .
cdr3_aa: CASSYVAGGYYGYTF
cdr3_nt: TGTGCCAGCAGTTACGTGGCAGGGGGTTACTATGGCTACACCTTC

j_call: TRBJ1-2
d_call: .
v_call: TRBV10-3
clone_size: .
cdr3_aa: CAISESRAAGYTF
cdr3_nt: TGTGCCATCAGTGAGTCCCGGGCAGCAGGCTACACCTTC

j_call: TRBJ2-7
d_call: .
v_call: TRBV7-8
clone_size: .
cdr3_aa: CASSLARFSPAYEQYF
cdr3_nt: TGTGCCAGCAGCTTAGCGCGTTTTAGTCCCGCCTACGAGCAGTACTTC

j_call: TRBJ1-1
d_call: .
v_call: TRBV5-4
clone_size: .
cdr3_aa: CASSLGAINTEAFF
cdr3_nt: TGTGCCAGCAGCTTGGGGGCGATAAACACTGAAGCTTTCTTT

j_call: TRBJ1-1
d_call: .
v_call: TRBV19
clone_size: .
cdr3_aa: CASSPRDMNTEAFF
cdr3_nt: TGTGCCAGTAGTCCCCGGGACATGAACACTGAAGCTTTCTTT

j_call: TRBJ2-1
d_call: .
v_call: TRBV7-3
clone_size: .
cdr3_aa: CASSLAEGEQFF
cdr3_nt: TGTGCCAGCAGCTTAGCGGAAGGTGAGCAGTTCTTC

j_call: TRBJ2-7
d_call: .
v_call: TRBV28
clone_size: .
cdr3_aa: CASTGNYEQYF
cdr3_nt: TGTGCCAGCACAGGAAACTACGAGCAGTACTTC

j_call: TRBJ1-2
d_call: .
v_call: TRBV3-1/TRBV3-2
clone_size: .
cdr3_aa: CASSLTNRAPDYGYTF
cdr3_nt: TGTGCCAGCAGCCTCACAAACAGGGCCCCGGACTATGGCTACACCTTC

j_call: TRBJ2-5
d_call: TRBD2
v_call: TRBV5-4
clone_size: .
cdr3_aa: CASSRGGQAQETQYF
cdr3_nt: TGTGCCAGCAGCCGGGGGGGGCAGGCCCAAGAGACCCAGTACTTC

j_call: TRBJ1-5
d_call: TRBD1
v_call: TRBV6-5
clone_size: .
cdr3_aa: CASSTSGQRNQPQHF
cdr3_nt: TGTGCCAGCAGTACCTCGGGACAGCGCAATCAGCCCCAGCATTTT

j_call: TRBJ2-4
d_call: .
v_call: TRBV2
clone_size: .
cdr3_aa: CASSYEQGVGKNIQYF
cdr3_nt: TGTGCCAGCAGTTACGAACAGGGCGTGGGCAAAAACATTCAGTACTTC

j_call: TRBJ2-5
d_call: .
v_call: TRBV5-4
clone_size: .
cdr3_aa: CASSLVVLGETQYF
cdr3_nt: TGTGCCAGCAGCTTAGTCGTCTTGGGAGAGACCCAGTACTTC

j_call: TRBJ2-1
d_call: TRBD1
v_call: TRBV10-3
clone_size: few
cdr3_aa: CAISDRGPREGQFF
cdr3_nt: TGTGCCATCAGTGACAGGGGGCCCCGCGAAGGGCAGTTCTTC

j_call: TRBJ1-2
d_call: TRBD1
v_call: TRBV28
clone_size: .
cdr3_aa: CASSVGTAYGYTF
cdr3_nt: TGTGCCAGCAGTGTAGGGACAGCCTATGGCTACACCTTC

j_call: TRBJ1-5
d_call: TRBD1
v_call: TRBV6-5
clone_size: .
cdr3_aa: CASSQGDQPQHF
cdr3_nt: TGTGCCAGCAGCCAGGGGGATCAGCCCCAGCATTTT

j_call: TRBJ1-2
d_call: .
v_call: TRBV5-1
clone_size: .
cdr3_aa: CASSLDWGNYGYTF
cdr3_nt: TGCGCCAGCAGCTTGGACTGGGGTAACTATGGCTACACCTTC

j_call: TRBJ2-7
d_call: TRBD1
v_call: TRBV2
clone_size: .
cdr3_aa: CASSQDRATYEQYF
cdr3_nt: TGTGCCAGCAGTCAGGACAGGGCAACCTACGAGCAGTACTTC

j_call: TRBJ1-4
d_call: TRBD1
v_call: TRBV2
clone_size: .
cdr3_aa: CASLATPTGTGSF
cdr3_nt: TGTGCCAGCCTAGCGACCCCGACCGGGACAGGGTCTTTT

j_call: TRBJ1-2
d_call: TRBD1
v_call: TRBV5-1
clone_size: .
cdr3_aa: CASSLRGNYGYTF
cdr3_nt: TGCGCCAGCAGCCTCAGGGGGAACTATGGCTACACCTTC

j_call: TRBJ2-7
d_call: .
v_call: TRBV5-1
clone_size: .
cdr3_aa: CASSLIAGDYEQYF
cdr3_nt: TGCGCCAGCAGCTTGATTGCGGGTGACTACGAGCAGTACTTC

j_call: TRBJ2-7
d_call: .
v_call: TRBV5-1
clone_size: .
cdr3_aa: CASSLEYEQYF
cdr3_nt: TGCGCCAGCAGCTTGGAGTACGAGCAGTACTTC

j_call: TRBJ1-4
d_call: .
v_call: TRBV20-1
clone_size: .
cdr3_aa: CSASRLINEKLFF
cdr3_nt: TGCAGTGCTAGTCGCCTGATTAATGAAAAACTGTTTTTT

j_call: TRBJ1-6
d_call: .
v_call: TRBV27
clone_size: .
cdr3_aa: CASGSFSGGRINSPLHF
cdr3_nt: TGTGCCAGCGGAAGTTTTAGCGGGGGCAGGATTAATTCACCCCTCCACTTT

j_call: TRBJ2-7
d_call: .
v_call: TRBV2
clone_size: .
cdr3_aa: CASSVREGEQYF
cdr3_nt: TGTGCCAGCAGTGTTCGTGAAGGCGAGCAGTACTTC

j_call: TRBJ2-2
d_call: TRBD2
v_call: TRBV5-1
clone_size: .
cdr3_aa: CASSSHTSGINTGELFF
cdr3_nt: TGCGCCAGCAGCTCCCACACTAGCGGGATTAACACCGGGGAGCTGTTTTTT